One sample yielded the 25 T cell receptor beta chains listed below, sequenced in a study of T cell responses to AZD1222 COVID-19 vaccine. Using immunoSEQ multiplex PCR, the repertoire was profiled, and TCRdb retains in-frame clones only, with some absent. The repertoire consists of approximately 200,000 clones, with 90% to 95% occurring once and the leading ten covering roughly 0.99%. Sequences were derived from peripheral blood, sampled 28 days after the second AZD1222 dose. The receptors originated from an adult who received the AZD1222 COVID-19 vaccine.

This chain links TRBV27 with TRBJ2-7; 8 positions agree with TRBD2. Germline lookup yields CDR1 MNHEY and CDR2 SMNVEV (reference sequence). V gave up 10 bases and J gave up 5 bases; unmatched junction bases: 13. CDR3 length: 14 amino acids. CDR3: CATRGRGVKNEQYF. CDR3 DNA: TGTGCCACCCGGGGGCGGGGGGTAAAGAACGAGCAGTACTTC.

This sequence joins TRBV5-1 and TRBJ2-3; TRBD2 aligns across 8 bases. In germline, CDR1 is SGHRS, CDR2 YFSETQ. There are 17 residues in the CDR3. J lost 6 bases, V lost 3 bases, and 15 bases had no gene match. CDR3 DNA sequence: TGCGCCAGCAGCTCCTACCCGCCCAGCGGGGGTAACGATACGCAGTATTTT. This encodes CASSSYPPSGGNDTQYF.

The CDR3 loop is CASSLAGEQFF. DNA for the CDR3: TGTGCCAGCAGCTTGGCCGGTGAGCAGTTCTTC. The rearrangement links TRBV5-5 to TRBJ2-1; D call uncertain. The CDR3 covers 11 residues. V shed 0 bases and J shed 9 bases, with 4 bases lying between them. Germline CDR1 and CDR2: SGHKS and YYEKEE (reference sequence).

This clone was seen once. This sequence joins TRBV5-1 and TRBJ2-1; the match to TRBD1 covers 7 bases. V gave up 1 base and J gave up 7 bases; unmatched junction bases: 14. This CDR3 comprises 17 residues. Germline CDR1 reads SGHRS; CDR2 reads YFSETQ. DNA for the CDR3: TGCGCCAGCAGCTTGCCACGTCCCGGGACAGATAAAAATGAGCAGTTCTTC. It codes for CASSLPRPGTDKNEQFF.

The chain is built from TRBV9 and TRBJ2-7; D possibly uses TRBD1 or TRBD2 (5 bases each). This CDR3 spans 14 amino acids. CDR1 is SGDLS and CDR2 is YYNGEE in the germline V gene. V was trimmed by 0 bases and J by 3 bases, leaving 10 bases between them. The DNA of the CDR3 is TGTGCCAGCAGCGTAGCGGGACGAGGCTACGAGCAGTACTTC. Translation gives CASSVAGRGYEQYF. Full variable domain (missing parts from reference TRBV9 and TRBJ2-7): DSGVTQTPKHLITATGQRVTLRCSPRSGDLSVYWYQQSLDQGLQFLIQYYNGEERAKGNILERFSAQQFPDLHSELNLSSLELGDSALYFCASSVAGRGYEQYFGPGTRLTVT.

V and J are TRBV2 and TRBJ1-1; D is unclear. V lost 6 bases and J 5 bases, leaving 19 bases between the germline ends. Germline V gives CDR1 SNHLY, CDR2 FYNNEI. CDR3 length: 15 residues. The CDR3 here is CASSRAPTRRTEAFF. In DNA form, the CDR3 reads TGTGCCAGCAGCCGGGCCCCAACGCGGAGAACTGAAGCTTTCTTT.

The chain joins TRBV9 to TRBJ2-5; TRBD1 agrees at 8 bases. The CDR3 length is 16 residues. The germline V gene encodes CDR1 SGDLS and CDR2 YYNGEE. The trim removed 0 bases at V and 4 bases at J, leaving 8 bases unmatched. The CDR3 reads CASSVEARDRGETQYF. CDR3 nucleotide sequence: TGTGCCAGCAGCGTAGAGGCCCGAGACAGGGGAGAGACCCAGTACTTC.

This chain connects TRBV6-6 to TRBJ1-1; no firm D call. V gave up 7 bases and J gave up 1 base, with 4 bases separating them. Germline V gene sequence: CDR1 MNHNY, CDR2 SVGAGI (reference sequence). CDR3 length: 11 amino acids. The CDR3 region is CASKGNTEAFF. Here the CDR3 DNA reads TGTGCCAGCAAGGGGAACACTGAAGCTTTCTTT.

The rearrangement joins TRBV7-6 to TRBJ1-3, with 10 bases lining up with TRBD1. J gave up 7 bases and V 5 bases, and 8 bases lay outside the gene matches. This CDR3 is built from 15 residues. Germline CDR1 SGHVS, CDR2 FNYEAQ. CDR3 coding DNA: TGTGCCAGCAGCCCGGGGACAGGGGAGGGCAACACCATATATTTT. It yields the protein CASSPGTGEGNTIYF.

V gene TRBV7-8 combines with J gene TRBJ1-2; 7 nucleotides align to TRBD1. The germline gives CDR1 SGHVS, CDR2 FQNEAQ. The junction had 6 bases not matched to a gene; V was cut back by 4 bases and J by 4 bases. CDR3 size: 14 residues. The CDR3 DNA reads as TGTGCCAGCAGCTCCAGACAGGGCAGCTATGGCTACACCTTC. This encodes CASSSRQGSYGYTF.

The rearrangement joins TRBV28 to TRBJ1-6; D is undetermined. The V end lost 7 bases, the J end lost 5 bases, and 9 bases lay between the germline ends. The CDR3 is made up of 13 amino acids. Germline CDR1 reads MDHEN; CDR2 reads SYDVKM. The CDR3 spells CASMEGNNSPLHF. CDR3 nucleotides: TGTGCCAGCATGGAGGGTAATAATTCACCCCTCCACTTT.

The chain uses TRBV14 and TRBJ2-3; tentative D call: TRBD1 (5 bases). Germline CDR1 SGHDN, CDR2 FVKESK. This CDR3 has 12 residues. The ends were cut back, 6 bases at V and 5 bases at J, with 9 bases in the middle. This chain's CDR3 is CASSRQGDTQYF. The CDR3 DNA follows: TGTGCCAGCAGTCGCCAGGGAGATACGCAGTATTTT.

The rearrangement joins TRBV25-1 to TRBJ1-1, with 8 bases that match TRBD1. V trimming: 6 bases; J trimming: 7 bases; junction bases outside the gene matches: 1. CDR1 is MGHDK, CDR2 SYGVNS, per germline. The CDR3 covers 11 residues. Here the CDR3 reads CASSRGLEAFF. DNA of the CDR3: TGTGCCAGCAGCAGGGGGCTTGAAGCTTTCTTT. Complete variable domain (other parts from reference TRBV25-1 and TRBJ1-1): EADIYQTPRYLVIGTGKKITLECSQTMGHDKMYWYQQDPGMELHLIHYSYGVNSTEKGDLSSESTVSRIRTEHFPLTLESARPSHTSQYLCASSRGLEAFFGQGTRLTVV.

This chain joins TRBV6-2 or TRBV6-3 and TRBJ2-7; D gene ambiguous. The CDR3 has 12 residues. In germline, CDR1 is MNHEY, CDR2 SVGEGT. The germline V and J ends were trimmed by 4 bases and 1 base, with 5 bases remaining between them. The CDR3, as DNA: TGTGCCAGCAGTTCTACTTCCTACGAGCAGTACTTC. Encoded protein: CASSSTSYEQYF.

The CDR3 DNA reads TGTGCCAGCAGCCGAGGAAGTGAGTATGGCTACACCTTC. Its protein product is CASSRGSEYGYTF. The gene calls are TRBV3-1 (or the pseudogene TRBV3-2) and TRBJ1-2; D gene uncertain. The germline CDR1 and CDR2 sequences are LGHDT and YNNKEL (reference sequence). There are 13 residues in the CDR3. With 4 bases removed from V and 5 bases from J, the gap between germline ends came to 11 bases.

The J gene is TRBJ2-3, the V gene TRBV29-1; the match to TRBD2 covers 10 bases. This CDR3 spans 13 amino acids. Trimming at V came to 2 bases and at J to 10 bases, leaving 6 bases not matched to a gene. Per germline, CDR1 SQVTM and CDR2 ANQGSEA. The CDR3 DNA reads TGCAGCGTTGAACCCCCGGGACTAGCGCCGCAGTATTTT. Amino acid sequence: CSVEPPGLAPQYF.

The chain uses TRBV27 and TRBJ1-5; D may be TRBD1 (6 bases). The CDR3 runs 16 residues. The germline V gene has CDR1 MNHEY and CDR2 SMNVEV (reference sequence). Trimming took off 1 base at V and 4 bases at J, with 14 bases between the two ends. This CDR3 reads CASSLWGARGNQPQHF. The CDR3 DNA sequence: TGTGCCAGCAGTTTATGGGGGGCCCGAGGGAATCAGCCCCAGCATTTT.

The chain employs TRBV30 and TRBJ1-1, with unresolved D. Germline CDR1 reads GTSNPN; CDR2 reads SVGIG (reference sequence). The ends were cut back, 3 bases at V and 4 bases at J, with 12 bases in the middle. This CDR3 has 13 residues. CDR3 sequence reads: CAWSPMRATEAFF. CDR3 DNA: TGTGCCTGGAGCCCCATGCGGGCCACTGAAGCTTTCTTT.

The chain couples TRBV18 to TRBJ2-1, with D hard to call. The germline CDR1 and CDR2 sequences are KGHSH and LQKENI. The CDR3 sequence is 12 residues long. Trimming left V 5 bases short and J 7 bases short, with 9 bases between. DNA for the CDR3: TGTGCCAGCTCAGTCAGAGAGAATGAGCAGTTCTTC. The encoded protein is CASSVRENEQFF. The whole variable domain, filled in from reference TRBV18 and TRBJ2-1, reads NAGVMQNPRHLVRRRGQEARLRCSPMKGHSHVYWYRQLPEEGLKFMVYLQKENIIDESGMPKERFSAEFPKEGPSILRIQQVVRGDSAAYFCASSVRENEQFFGPGTRLTVL.

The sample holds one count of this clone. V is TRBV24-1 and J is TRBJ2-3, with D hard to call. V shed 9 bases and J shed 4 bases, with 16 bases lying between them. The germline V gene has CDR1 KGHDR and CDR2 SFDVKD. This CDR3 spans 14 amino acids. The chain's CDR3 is CATQSGAAPDTQYF. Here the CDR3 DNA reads TGTGCCACCCAGTCAGGTGCGGCCCCAGATACGCAGTATTTT.

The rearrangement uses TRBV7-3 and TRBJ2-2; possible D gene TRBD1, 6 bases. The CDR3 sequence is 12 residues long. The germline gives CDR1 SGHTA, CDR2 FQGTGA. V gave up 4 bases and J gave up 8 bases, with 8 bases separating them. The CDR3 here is CASSSGVGELFF. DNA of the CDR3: TGTGCCAGCAGCTCAGGGGTGGGGGAGCTGTTTTTT.

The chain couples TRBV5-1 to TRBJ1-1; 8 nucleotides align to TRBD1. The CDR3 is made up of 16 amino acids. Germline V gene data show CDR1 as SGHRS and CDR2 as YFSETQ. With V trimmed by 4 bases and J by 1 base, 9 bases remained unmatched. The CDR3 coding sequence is TGCGCCAGCAGCATTGCTCGACAGGGGAGGAACACTGAAGCTTTCTTT. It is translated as CASSIARQGRNTEAFF.

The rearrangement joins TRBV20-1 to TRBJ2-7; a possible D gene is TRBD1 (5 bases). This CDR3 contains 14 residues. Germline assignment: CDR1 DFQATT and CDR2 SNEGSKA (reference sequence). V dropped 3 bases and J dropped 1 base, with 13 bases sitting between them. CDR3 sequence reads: CSASPPGKSYEQYF. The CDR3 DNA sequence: TGCAGTGCTAGTCCTCCAGGGAAATCCTACGAGCAGTACTTC.

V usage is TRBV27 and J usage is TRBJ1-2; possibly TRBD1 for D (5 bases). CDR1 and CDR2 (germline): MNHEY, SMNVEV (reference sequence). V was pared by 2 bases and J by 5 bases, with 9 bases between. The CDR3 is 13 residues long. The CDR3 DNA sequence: TGTGCCAGCAGTTTACAGGGTTTATATGGCTACACCTTC. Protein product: CASSLQGLYGYTF.

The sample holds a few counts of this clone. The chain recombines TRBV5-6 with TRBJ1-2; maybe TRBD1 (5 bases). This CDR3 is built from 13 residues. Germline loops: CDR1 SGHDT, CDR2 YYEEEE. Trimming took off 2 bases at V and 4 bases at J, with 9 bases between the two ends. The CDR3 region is CASSLSTVYGYTF. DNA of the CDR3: TGTGCCAGCAGCTTATCGACAGTCTATGGCTACACCTTC.